A selection of T cell receptor beta chains follows, all from one sample in a study of T cells after posttransplantation cyclophosphamide. Sequencing was performed with immunoSEQ multiplex PCR; in TCRdb, only in-frame clones are kept and a portion is missing. The sample has about 20,000 clones; 98% are singletons. Sequenced sample: naive CD4+ T cells sorted from PBMCs. These TCRs come from a middle-aged man in good health, CMV-negative, and a related stem cell transplant donor. The CDR3 runs from the conserved cysteine through the conserved F or W. The listing skips clone size in some rows; elsewhere it reads once, few, many or a size class.

size	J	V	CDR3
-	TRBJ2-3	TRBV7-2	CASSHVFEADTQYF
-	TRBJ2-1	TRBV7-8	CASSLNRGLSSYNEQFF
once	TRBJ2-2	TRBV28	CASSFSSGATGELFF
-	TRBJ1-1	TRBV5-1	CASSLRQGPPSAFF
-	TRBJ2-3	TRBV5-1	CASTTTDSTDTQYF
-	TRBJ2-3	TRBV29-1	CSVGVAGGADTQYF
-	TRBJ2-1	TRBV9	CASSGGVASSQFF
-	TRBJ2-7	TRBV14	CASSQETGGSYEQYF
-	TRBJ2-4	TRBV7-9	CASSLRGTAQYF
-	TRBJ2-7	TRBV18	CASSASQGEGEQYF